These 10 T cell receptor beta chains were all obtained from the same sample, sequenced in a study of human thymus T cells (dated by TCRdb to 2018 to 2020). Thymus tissue was collected as surgical resects that were removed during corrective cardiac surgery. The library was produced with the immunoSEQ multiplex PCR assay. TCRdb's version of the immuneACCESS table is confined to in-frame rearrangements and falls short of the full clone set. An unresolved V gene accounts for under half of the shortfall where checked; the remainder is of unknown origin. In all, the sample holds 86,000 or so clones, and roughly 96% of those were seen once. The ten largest clonotypes hold roughly 0.031% of the sample. Sequencing was carried out using thymus tissue. These receptors all stem from a boy under two years old with a congenital heart defect but otherwise immunologically healthy.

CDR3 coding DNA: TGTGCCAGCAGCCCGGGGGACAGGGAGACTGAAGCTTTCTTT. This codes for CASSPGDRETEAFF. The chain employs TRBV5-5 and TRBJ1-1; 9 bases are a match to TRBD1. The CDR3 length is 14 residues. The germline V gene encodes CDR1 SGHKS and CDR2 YYEKEE (reference sequence). The J segment lost 5 bases and the V segment lost 4 bases, leaving 6 bases of the junction unmatched.

This clone occurred once. The chain uses TRBV5-1 and TRBJ2-1; 11 positions match TRBD2. Trimming removed 1 base from V and 7 bases from J; junction bases left unmatched: 4. Germline lookup yields CDR1 SGHRS and CDR2 YFSETQ. The CDR3 totals 15 residues. CDR3 sequence: CASSLLAGGRNEQFF. The DNA of the CDR3 is TGCGCCAGCAGCTTGCTAGCGGGAGGTAGGAATGAGCAGTTCTTC.

This chain uses TRBV4-1 with TRBJ1-2; D not certain. The germline V gene has CDR1 MGHRA and CDR2 YSYEKL. V lost 2 bases and J 1 base, leaving 11 bases between the germline ends. The CDR3 contains 15 residues. This chain's CDR3 is CASSQKWRGNYGYTF. CDR3 bases: TGCGCCAGCAGCCAAAAATGGCGGGGTAACTATGGCTACACCTTC.

V is TRBV2 and J is TRBJ2-3; perhaps D is TRBD1 or TRBD2 (5 bases each). V was shortened by 8 bases and J by 2 bases, with 8 bases between the two germline ends. CDR1 is SNHLY and CDR2 is FYNNEI in the germline V gene. The CDR3 is 12 amino acids. The CDR3 loop reads CASGGFTDTQYF. In DNA form, the CDR3 reads TGTGCCAGCGGGGGTTTCACAGATACGCAGTATTTT.

The V gene is TRBV2, the J gene TRBJ2-3; TRBD2 matches 10 bases. Germline V gene sequence: CDR1 SNHLY, CDR2 FYNNEI. CDR3 length: 16 residues. Losses at the gene ends were 6 bases for V and 2 bases for J; bases not matched to a gene: 8. The CDR3 sequence: CASSAITSGNTDTQYF. CDR3 sequence (DNA): TGTGCCAGCAGCGCTATCACTAGCGGGAACACAGATACGCAGTATTTT.

The chain combines TRBV19 with TRBJ2-7; TRBD1 matches at 10 bases. Germline CDR1 LNHDA, CDR2 SQIVND (reference sequence). The CDR3 covers 17 residues. With V trimmed by 5 bases and J by 4 bases, 14 bases remained unmatched. CDR3 nucleotides: TGTGCCAGTAGTCCCTCGGGACAGGGGAGGCCTTTTTACGAGCAGTACTTC. Amino acids: CASSPSGQGRPFYEQYF.

The chain uses TRBV11-2 and TRBJ2-7; 9 nucleotides agree with TRBD1. V gave up 1 base and J gave up 3 bases; unmatched junction bases: 10. The CDR3 covers 17 residues. CDR1 SGHAT and CDR2 FQNNGV come from the germline V gene. The CDR3 here is CASSLVKQGADFYEQYF. In nucleotides, the CDR3 is TGTGCCAGCAGCTTAGTAAAACAGGGGGCGGACTTCTACGAGCAGTACTTC. Full variable domain (rest looked up from reference TRBV11-2 and TRBJ2-7): EAGVAQSPRYKIIEKRQSVAFWCNPISGHATLYWYQQILGQGPKLLIQFQNNGVVDDSQLPKDRFSAERLKGVDSTLKIQPAKLEDSAVYLCASSLVKQGADFYEQYFGPGTRLTVT.

The chain recombines TRBV5-1 with TRBJ2-1; the D gene is possibly TRBD1 (6 bases). CDR3 size: 19 residues. Deletions cut 4 bases from V and 4 bases from J, with 27 bases between. Germline loops: CDR1 SGHRS, CDR2 YFSETQ. The DNA of the CDR3 is TGCGCCAGCAGCCACCCCGCCTTAAAACAGGGTAGGGCTTACAATGAGCAGTTCTTC. This codes for CASSHPALKQGRAYNEQFF.

The chain recombines TRBV10-3 with TRBJ2-3; D gene ambiguous. Deletions cut 6 bases from V and 8 bases from J, with 24 bases between. Germline CDR1 and CDR2: ENHRY and SYGVKD. CDR3 size: 16 residues. The DNA for the CDR3 is TGTGCCATCAGACGAATGGACCCCAACCTGGGATTTACGCAGTATTTT. Its protein product is CAIRRMDPNLGFTQYF.

V usage is TRBV5-1 and J usage is TRBJ2-7; 7 bases match TRBD1. Per germline, CDR1 SGHRS and CDR2 YFSETQ. Trimming at V came to 0 bases and at J to 9 bases, leaving 6 bases not matched to a gene. There are 13 residues in the CDR3. CDR3 loop: CASSLEQGLGQYF. The CDR3, as DNA: TGCGCCAGCAGCTTGGAACAGGGGTTGGGGCAGTACTTC.